This TCR beta chain was identified during a study of blood T cell repertoires in COVID-19. Study information: Two negative PCRs, clearance, or symptom resolution had been documented for recovered Cohort 3 donors. Italy, Spain and the United States were the sources of the convalescent and acute COVID-19 samples.

Donors were grouped by their self-reported clinical history. The germline V gene encodes CDR1 MNHEY and CDR2 SVGEGT. The CDR3 consists of 16 residues. With 2 bases clipped from V and 4 bases from J, the junction kept 4 bases outside the gene matches. Original handling: By means of reference gene primer amplification, nucleated cell counts were estimated. This table comes from immunoSEQ multiplex PCR, and its TCRdb copy is limited to in-frame clones, with some not included. V and J calls and clone size are as listed in that table; D and trimming were resolved from the DNA. This table has over 110,000 clones, over 70% appearing once.

The chain employs TRBV6-2 or TRBV6-3 and TRBJ2-3, with 12 bases identical to TRBD2. The TCR comes from a man aged 50 to 59 in a cohort exposed to, infected with or recovered from COVID-19 (not recorded which). Sequencing was carried out using PBMCs or T cells enriched from blood (not recorded which). The CDR3 bases are TGTGCCAGCAGTTACCCACTAGCGGGGGGACCAGATACGCAGTATTTT. It is translated as CASSYPLAGGPDTQYF.